This T cell receptor beta chain was obtained from a study of OX40 agonist ivuxolimab in advanced cancers. For the study at large: Partial responses were achieved by three patients, one with hepatocellular carcinoma and two with cutaneous melanoma. Study-wide results and limits: Clonal expansion was seen in CD4+ and CD8+ blood T cells by week 6 at 0.1 to 3.0 mg/kg. Partial responders at 0.1-3.0 mg/kg showed near-lowest clonal expansion.

Measured with immunoSEQ multiplex PCR; TCRdb has only the in-frame clones, and not every one. Of 94,000 or so clones listed, more than 80% are singletons. Comments on this clone: Antigen specificity is unknown.

Between the trimmed V and J ends, which lost 4 bases and 1 base, there was a span of 18 bases. The germline CDR1 and CDR2 sequences are GTSNPN and SVGIG (reference sequence). The CDR3 contains 16 residues. This receptor was obtained from an adult with an advanced solid tumor such as melanoma, head and neck, liver or kidney cancer. This chain joins TRBV30 and TRBJ2-3, with D possibly TRBD1 on 6 matching bases. Sequencing was performed on CD4+ or CD8+ T cells sorted from blood, taken in a trial of the OX40 agonist ivuxolimab. The CDR3: CAWTLRGGVGTDTQYF. CDR3 nucleotide sequence: TGTGCCTGGACCCTCAGAGGGGGAGTCGGCACAGATACGCAGTATTTT.